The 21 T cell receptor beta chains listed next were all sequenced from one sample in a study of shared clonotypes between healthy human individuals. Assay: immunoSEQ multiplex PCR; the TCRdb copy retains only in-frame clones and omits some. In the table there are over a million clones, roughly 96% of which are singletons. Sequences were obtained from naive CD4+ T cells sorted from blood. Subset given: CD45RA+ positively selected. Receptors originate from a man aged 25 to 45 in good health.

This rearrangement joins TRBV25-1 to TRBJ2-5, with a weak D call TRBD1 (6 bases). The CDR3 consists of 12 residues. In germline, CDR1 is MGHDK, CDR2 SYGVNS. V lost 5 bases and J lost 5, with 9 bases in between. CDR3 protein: CASSWGPETQYF. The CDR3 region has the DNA TGTGCCAGCAGTTGGGGGCCTGAGACCCAGTACTTC.

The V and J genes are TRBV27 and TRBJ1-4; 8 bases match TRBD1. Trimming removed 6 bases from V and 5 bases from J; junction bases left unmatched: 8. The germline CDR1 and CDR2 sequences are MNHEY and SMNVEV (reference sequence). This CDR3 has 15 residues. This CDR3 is CASSSQGAGNEKLFF. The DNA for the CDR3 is TGTGCCAGCAGCTCCCAGGGGGCAGGGAATGAAAAACTGTTTTTT.

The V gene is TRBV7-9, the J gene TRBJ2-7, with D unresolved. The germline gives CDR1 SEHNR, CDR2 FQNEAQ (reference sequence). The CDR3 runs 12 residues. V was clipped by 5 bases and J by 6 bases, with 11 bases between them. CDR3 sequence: CASSVTLLEQYF. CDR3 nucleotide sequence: TGTGCCAGCAGCGTGACTCTACTCGAGCAGTACTTC.

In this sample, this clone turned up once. The CDR3 region is CASSLGFGHGNNEQFF. The CDR3 coding sequence is TGTGCCAGCAGCTTAGGCTTCGGACACGGAAACAATGAGCAGTTCTTC. The chain carries TRBV7-6 and TRBJ2-1; D might be TRBD1 (5 bases). CDR1 is SGHVS and CDR2 is FNYEAQ in the germline V gene. CDR3 length equals 16 residues. Trimming cost V 1 base and J 5 bases, with 15 bases left between them.

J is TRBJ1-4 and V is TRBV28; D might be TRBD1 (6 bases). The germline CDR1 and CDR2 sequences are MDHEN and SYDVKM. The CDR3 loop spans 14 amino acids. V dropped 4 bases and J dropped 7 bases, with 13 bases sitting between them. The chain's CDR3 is CASSSDSFSEKLFF. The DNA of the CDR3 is TGTGCCAGCAGTTCGGACAGCTTTAGTGAAAAACTGTTTTTT.

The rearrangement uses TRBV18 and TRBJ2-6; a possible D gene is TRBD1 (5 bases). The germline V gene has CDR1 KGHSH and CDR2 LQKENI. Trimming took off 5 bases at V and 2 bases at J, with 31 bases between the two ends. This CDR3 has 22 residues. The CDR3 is CASSAQRAGKSPTETGANVLTF. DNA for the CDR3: TGTGCCAGCTCAGCGCAAAGGGCAGGGAAAAGTCCAACCGAAACTGGGGCCAACGTCCTGACTTTC.

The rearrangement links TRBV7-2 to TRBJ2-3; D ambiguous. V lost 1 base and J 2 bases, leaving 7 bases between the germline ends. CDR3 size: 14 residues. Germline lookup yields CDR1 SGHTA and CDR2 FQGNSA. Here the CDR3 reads CASSLVGPTDTQYF. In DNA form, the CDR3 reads TGTGCCAGCAGCTTAGTAGGGCCCACAGATACGCAGTATTTT.

The CDR3 DNA sequence: TGTGCCAGCAGTTCACCAGGGCTCGGGACCCAGTACTTC. Residues: CASSSPGLGTQYF. The chain is built from TRBV28 and TRBJ2-5, with a possible D match to TRBD1 (5 bases). Germline V lookup: CDR1 MDHEN, CDR2 SYDVKM. The CDR3 spans 13 residues. Trimming removed 4 bases from V and 7 bases from J, with 13 bases in between.

The CDR3 loop reads CASSYSNSYEQYF. CDR3 nucleotides: TGTGCCAGCAGTTACTCCAACTCCTACGAGCAGTACTTC. The chain joins TRBV6-6 to TRBJ2-7; D remains ambiguous. Germline V CDR1 and CDR2: MNHNY, SVGAGI (reference sequence). The CDR3 sequence is 13 residues long. The ends were cut back, 0 bases at V and 0 bases at J, with 3 bases in the middle.

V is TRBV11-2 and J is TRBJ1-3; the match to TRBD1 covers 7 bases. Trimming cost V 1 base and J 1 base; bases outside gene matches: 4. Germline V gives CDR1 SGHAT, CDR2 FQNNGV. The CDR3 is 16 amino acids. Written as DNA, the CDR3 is TGTGCCAGCAGCTTAGCCAGGGGGGAATCTGGAAACACCATATATTTT. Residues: CASSLARGESGNTIYF.

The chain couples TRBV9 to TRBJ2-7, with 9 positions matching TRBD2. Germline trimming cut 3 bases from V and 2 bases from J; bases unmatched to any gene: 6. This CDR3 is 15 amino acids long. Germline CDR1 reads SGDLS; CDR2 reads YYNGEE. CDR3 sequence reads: CASSADGTSPYEQYF. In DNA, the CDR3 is TGTGCCAGCAGCGCGGACGGGACTAGCCCCTACGAGCAGTACTTC. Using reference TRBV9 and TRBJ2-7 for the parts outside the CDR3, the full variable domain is DSGVTQTPKHLITATGQRVTLRCSPRSGDLSVYWYQQSLDQGLQFLIQYYNGEERAKGNILERFSAQQFPDLHSELNLSSLELGDSALYFCASSADGTSPYEQYFGPGTRLTVT.

The CDR3 loop is CASSVEAGYNEQFF. The CDR3 nucleotides read TGTGCCAGCAGCGTAGAGGCGGGGTACAATGAGCAGTTCTTC. V and J are TRBV9 and TRBJ2-1, with D possibly matching TRBD2 (6 bases). The V gene's germline CDR1 is SGDLS and CDR2 YYNGEE. V lost 0 bases and J lost 4, with 8 bases in between. This CDR3 is built from 14 residues.

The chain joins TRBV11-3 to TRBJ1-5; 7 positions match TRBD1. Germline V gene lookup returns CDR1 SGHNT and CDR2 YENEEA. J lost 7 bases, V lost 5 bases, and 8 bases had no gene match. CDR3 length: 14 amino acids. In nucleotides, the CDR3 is TGTGCCAGCAGCCCCAGGGGGGGAAGGCAGCCCCAGCATTTT. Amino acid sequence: CASSPRGGRQPQHF. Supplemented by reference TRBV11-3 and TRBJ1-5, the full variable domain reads EAGVVQSPRYKIIEKKQPVAFWCNPISGHNTLYWYLQNLGQGPELLIRYENEEAVDDSQLPKDRFSAERLKGVDSTLKIQPAELGDSAVYLCASSPRGGRQPQHFGDGTRLSIL.

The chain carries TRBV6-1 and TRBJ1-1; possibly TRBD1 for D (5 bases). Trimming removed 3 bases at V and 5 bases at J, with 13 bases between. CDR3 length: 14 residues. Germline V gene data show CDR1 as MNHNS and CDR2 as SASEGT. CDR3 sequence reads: CASSDQGARTEAFF. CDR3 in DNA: TGTGCCAGCAGTGATCAGGGAGCAAGGACTGAAGCTTTCTTT.

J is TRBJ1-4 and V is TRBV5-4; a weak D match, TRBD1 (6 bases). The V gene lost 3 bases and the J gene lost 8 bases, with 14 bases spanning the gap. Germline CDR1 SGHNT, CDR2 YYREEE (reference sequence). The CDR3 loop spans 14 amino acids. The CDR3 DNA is TGTGCCAGCAGCTCAGGACAGTTGGAAGAAAAACTGTTTTTT. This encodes CASSSGQLEEKLFF.

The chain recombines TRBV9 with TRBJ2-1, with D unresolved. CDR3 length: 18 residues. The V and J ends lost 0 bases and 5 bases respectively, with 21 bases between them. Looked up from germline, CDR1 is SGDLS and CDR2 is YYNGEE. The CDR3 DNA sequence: TGTGCCAGCAGCGTAGGAGTCCAATTGACGGCTGGGGACAATGAGCAGTTCTTC. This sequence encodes CASSVGVQLTAGDNEQFF.

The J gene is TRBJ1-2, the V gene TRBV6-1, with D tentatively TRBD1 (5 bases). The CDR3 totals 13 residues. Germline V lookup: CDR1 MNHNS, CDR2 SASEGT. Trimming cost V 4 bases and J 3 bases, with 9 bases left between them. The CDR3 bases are TGTGCCAGCAGTGCTTCGGGGGACTATGGCTACACCTTC. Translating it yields CASSASGDYGYTF.

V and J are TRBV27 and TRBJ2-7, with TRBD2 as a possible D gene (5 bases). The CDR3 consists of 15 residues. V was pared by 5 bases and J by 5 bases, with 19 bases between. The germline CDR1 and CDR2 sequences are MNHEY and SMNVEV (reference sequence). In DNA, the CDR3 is TGTGCCAGCAGTCTCTACAAACCCACTAGTAACGAGCAGTACTTC. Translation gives CASSLYKPTSNEQYF.

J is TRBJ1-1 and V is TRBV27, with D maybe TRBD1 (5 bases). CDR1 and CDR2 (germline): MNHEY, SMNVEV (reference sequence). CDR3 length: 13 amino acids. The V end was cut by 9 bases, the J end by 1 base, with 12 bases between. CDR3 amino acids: CARARGENTEAFF. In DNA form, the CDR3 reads TGTGCCAGGGCTCGGGGGGAGAACACTGAAGCTTTCTTT.

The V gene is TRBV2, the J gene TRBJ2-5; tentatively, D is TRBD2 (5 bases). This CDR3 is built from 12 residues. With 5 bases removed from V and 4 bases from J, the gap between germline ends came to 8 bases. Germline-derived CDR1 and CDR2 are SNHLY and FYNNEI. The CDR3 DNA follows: TGTGCCAGCAGTTCGGAGGTAGAGACCCAGTACTTC. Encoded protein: CASSSEVETQYF.

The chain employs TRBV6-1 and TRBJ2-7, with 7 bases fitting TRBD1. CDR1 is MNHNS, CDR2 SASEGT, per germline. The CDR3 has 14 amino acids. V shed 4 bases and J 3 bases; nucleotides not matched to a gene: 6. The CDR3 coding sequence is TGTGCCAGCAGTGTCCGACAGGGCGACTACGAGCAGTACTTC. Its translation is CASSVRQGDYEQYF.